This is a list of T cell receptor beta chains from one sample in a study of cytomegalovirus exposure and HLA in healthy donors. Clones were sequenced by immunoSEQ multiplex PCR, and TCRdb holds only the in-frame ones, with some missing. The sample has more than 90,000 clones, approximately 80% seen once. The sequencing input was PBMCs. Receptors were obtained from a young man in good health and CMV-seropositive. The CDR3 runs from the conserved cysteine through the conserved F or W. A D gene is named only where the DNA matches it firmly. Some rows mark clone size as missing; the rest say once, few, many or name a class of expanded clone.

clone size	D gene	V gene	J gene	CDR3 protein	CDR3 DNA
NA	NA	TRBV5-4	TRBJ1-2	CASHGQRNYGYTF	TGTGCCAGCCATGGACAGAGAAACTATGGCTACACCTTC
few	TRBD1	TRBV5-1	TRBJ2-1	CASSSDRGIYNEQFF	TGCGCCAGCAGCTCCGACAGGGGCATTTACAATGAGCAGTTCTTC
NA	TRBD1	TRBV5-1	TRBJ1-4	CASSFGQGNEKLFF	TGCGCCAGCAGCTTCGGACAGGGGAATGAAAAACTGTTTTTT
few	TRBD2	TRBV9	TRBJ2-3	CASSVEAGGFTDTQYF	TGTGCCAGCAGCGTAGAGGCGGGGGGCTTCACAGATACGCAGTATTTT
NA	TRBD1	TRBV5-5	TRBJ1-1	CASSPAQGRRAEAFF	TGTGCCAGCAGCCCTGCACAGGGGAGGAGGGCTGAAGCTTTCTTT
NA	TRBD1	TRBV10-3	TRBJ1-2	CAIREGQGVGYGYTF	TGTGCCATCAGGGAAGGACAGGGGGTTGGCTATGGCTACACCTTC
NA	NA	TRBV6-5	TRBJ2-1	CASSYSRAGGQFF	TGTGCCAGCAGTTACTCGAGGGCCGGGGGGCAGTTCTTC
NA	NA	TRBV10-3	TRBJ2-7	CATRFSDYEQYF	TGTGCCACTAGGTTCTCAGACTACGAGCAGTACTTC
NA	NA	TRBV27	TRBJ1-5	CASSLIRGSDQPQHF	TGTGCCAGCAGTTTAATTCGGGGAAGCGATCAGCCCCAGCATTTT
NA	NA	TRBV28	TRBJ2-1	CASRTLVSYNEQFF	TGTGCCAGCAGGACGCTAGTTTCCTACAATGAGCAGTTCTTC
NA	NA	TRBV9	TRBJ1-6	CASSVGSSYNSPLHF	TGTGCCAGCAGCGTAGGGAGCTCCTATAATTCACCCCTCCACTTT
few	TRBD1	TRBV4-1	TRBJ1-6	CASSQDKGGRGNSPLHF	TGCGCCAGCAGCCAAGATAAAGGGGGCAGGGGTAATTCACCCCTCCACTTT
once	TRBD1	TRBV5-1	TRBJ1-2	CASSGTGDYNYGYTF	TGCGCCAGCAGCGGGACAGGGGATTACAACTATGGCTACACCTTC
few	NA	TRBV25-1	TRBJ1-1	CASSAGWVDTEAFF	TGTGCCAGCAGCGCAGGGTGGGTCGACACTGAAGCTTTCTTT
NA	NA	TRBV6-1	TRBJ2-1	CASRVGLGSEQFF	TGTGCCAGCAGGGTTGGGCTGGGCAGTGAGCAGTTCTTC
NA	NA	TRBV6-4	TRBJ1-2	CASSTSPGGGYTF	TGTGCCAGCAGTACCTCGCCGGGGGGCGGCTACACCTTC
NA	NA	TRBV29-1	TRBJ2-6	CSALSGANVLTF	TGCAGCGCCTTGTCTGGGGCCAACGTCCTGACTTTC
once	TRBD2	TRBV27	TRBJ2-3	CASSLFSGASTDTQYF	TGTGCCAGCAGTTTATTTAGCGGGGCTAGCACAGATACGCAGTATTTT
NA	NA	TRBV5-6	TRBJ2-1	CASSFWGRVNEQFF	TGTGCCAGCAGCTTCTGGGGGCGCGTCAATGAGCAGTTCTTC
NA	TRBD1	TRBV5-6	TRBJ1-2	CASTRQGRNDYGYTF	TGTGCCAGCACCCGACAGGGTCGGAATGACTATGGCTACACCTTC
NA	TRBD1	TRBV15	TRBJ2-5	CATSGAGGGQETQYF	TGTGCCACCAGCGGGGCAGGGGGCGGACAAGAGACCCAGTACTTC
NA	NA	TRBV19	TRBJ2-5	CASSARRVETQYF	TGTGCCAGTAGTGCAAGACGGGTAGAGACCCAGTACTTC
NA	TRBD2	TRBV5-1	TRBJ2-3	CASSPELAGGADTQYF	TGCGCCAGCAGCCCAGAACTAGCGGGGGGGGCAGATACGCAGTATTTT
NA	NA	TRBV16	TRBJ1-5	CASSQGGGGGNQPQHF	TGTGCCAGCAGCCAAGGGGGAGGAGGGGGCAATCAGCCCCAGCATTTT
NA	TRBD1	TRBV6-5	TRBJ1-2	CASRTGGANYGYTF	TGTGCCAGCAGGACAGGGGGAGCTAACTATGGCTACACCTTC
NA	NA	TRBV6-1	TRBJ1-2	CASIEPGEGRGYTF	TGTGCCAGCATCGAACCTGGGGAGGGTCGTGGCTACACCTTC
NA	NA	TRBV10-3	TRBJ2-6	CASSHYSGANVLTF	TGTGCCAGCAGCCACTACTCTGGGGCCAACGTCCTGACTTTC
once	TRBD1	TRBV11-2	TRBJ1-3	CASSPRDRSLGNTIYF	TGTGCCAGCAGCCCCCGGGACAGGTCGTTAGGAAACACCATATATTTT
NA	TRBD1	TRBV9	TRBJ1-1	CASSGELRDRELEAFF	TGTGCCAGCAGCGGCGAGTTGAGAGACAGGGAACTTGAAGCTTTCTTT
NA	TRBD1	TRBV9	TRBJ1-5	CASSGGQGWSNQPQHF	TGTGCCAGCAGCGGGGGACAGGGATGGAGCAATCAGCCCCAGCATTTT
NA	TRBD2	TRBV5-1	TRBJ2-5	CASRPRGEGIETQYF	TGCGCCAGCCGTCCCCGGGGGGAGGGTATCGAGACCCAGTACTTC
NA	NA	TRBV7-2	TRBJ1-5	CASSETGRGQPQHF	TGTGCCAGCAGCGAGACAGGTAGGGGCCAGCCCCAGCATTTT
NA	TRBD1	TRBV5-1	TRBJ1-1	CASSSTGTGEAFF	TGCGCCAGCAGCTCTACCGGGACAGGGGAAGCTTTCTTT
few	NA	TRBV7-7	TRBJ2-1	CASSEGASSYNEQFF	TGTGCCAGCAGCGAAGGGGCGAGCTCCTACAATGAGCAGTTCTTC
NA	NA	TRBV5-1	TRBJ2-1	CASSLGSEQFF	TGCGCCAGCAGCTTGGGGAGTGAGCAGTTCTTC
NA	TRBD1	TRBV6-5	TRBJ1-4	CASSPGQRNEKLFF	TGTGCCAGCAGCCCGGGACAGCGTAATGAAAAACTGTTTTTT
few	NA	TRBV6-5	TRBJ1-5	CASRAGEGNQPQHF	TGTGCCAGCAGGGCCGGGGAGGGCAATCAGCCCCAGCATTTT
NA	NA	TRBV7-9	TRBJ2-3	CASSANPRSRRRVDTQYF	TGTGCCAGCAGCGCCAACCCCCGTAGCCGGAGACGTGTCGATACGCAGTATTTT
NA	NA	TRBV5-1	TRBJ2-2	CASSSANANTGELFF	TGCGCCAGCAGCTCTGCTAACGCGAACACCGGGGAGCTGTTTTTT
NA	NA	TRBV4-1	TRBJ2-1	CASSPQFTGYNEQFF	TGCGCCAGCAGCCCCCAGTTCACGGGTTACAATGAGCAGTTCTTC
NA	TRBD2	TRBV28	TRBJ2-2	CASSPGLAGGLVRPIPGELFF	TGTGCCAGCAGTCCGGGACTAGCGGGGGGGCTAGTTCGCCCCATCCCCGGGGAGCTGTTTTTT
few	TRBD1	TRBV6-5	TRBJ2-3	CASSDGQGADTQYF	TGTGCCAGCAGTGACGGACAGGGGGCAGATACGCAGTATTTT
NA	NA	TRBV28	TRBJ2-5	CASSIPPHGHKLGQETQYF	TGTGCCAGCAGTATACCGCCTCACGGACATAAACTGGGCCAAGAGACCCAGTACTTC
NA	NA	TRBV4-2	TRBJ2-3	CASSQEGGPLRRSQYF	TGTGCCAGCAGCCAAGAAGGGGGTCCGTTGCGGCGTTCGCAGTATTTT
once	NA	TRBV9	TRBJ2-1	CASSTRENEQFF	TGTGCCAGCAGCACCCGGGAGAATGAGCAGTTCTTC
NA	NA	TRBV11-1	TRBJ2-1	CASSLDRQGFLNEQFF	TGTGCCAGCAGCTTAGACCGGCAGGGATTCCTCAATGAGCAGTTCTTC